The 21 T cell receptor beta chains below all came from one sample that was sequenced in a study of blood T cell repertoires in COVID-19. The assay was immunoSEQ multiplex PCR, and TCRdb's table has in-frame clones only and misses some. The sample holds about 59,000 clones, 81% seen once. The source material was peripheral blood. These receptors were collected from a woman aged 80 or over with active or convalescent COVID-19.

This rearrangement joins TRBV27 to TRBJ1-5; 9 positions match TRBD1. CDR3 size: 14 residues. The V and J ends lost 4 bases and 7 bases, in that order; junction bases with no gene match: 5. Germline assignment: CDR1 MNHEY and CDR2 SMNVEV (reference sequence). CDR3 loop: CASSSGTGNQPQHF. The DNA of the CDR3 is TGTGCCAGCAGTTCCGGGACAGGGAACCAGCCCCAGCATTTT.

The chain joins TRBV2 to TRBJ2-7; D is uncertain. Germline lookup yields CDR1 SNHLY and CDR2 FYNNEI. The CDR3 extends over 13 amino acids. V dropped 6 bases and J dropped 1 base, with 10 bases sitting between them. The chain's CDR3 is CASSPTDSYEQYF. CDR3 nucleotides: TGTGCCAGCAGCCCAACAGATTCCTACGAGCAGTACTTC.

The chain joins TRBV5-6 to TRBJ2-7, with a tentative D call TRBD2 (6 bases). The V end lost 3 bases, the J end lost 5 bases, and 12 bases lay between the germline ends. This CDR3 spans 13 amino acids. Germline CDR1 SGHDT, CDR2 YYEEEE. The chain's CDR3 is CASSWGVNNEQYF. For the CDR3, the DNA is TGTGCCAGCAGCTGGGGGGTTAACAACGAGCAGTACTTC. The full variable domain, with the rest looked up from reference TRBV5-6 and TRBJ2-7, is DAGVTQSPTHLIKTRGQQVTLRCSPKSGHDTVSWYQQALGQGPQFIFQYYEEEERQRGNFPDRFSGHQFPNYSSELNVNALLLGDSALYLCASSWGVNNEQYFGPGTRLTVT.

The rearrangement links TRBV3-1 (or the pseudogene TRBV3-2) to TRBJ2-4, with D possibly matching TRBD2 (6 bases). This CDR3 region has 17 residues. The V gene lost 0 bases and the J gene lost 4 bases, with 16 bases spanning the gap. Germline CDR1 reads LGHDT; CDR2 reads YNNKEL (reference sequence). In DNA, the CDR3 is TGTGCCAGCAGCCAAGATCGAACGGGAGTAGGGAAAAACATTCAGTACTTC. Translating it yields CASSQDRTGVGKNIQYF.

The chain joins TRBV29-1 to TRBJ1-2, with TRBD1 identical over 10 bases. CDR3 size: 14 residues. J gave up 6 bases and V 7 bases, and 11 bases lay outside the gene matches. Germline V gives CDR1 SQVTM, CDR2 ANQGSEA. CDR3 bases: TGCAGCGCCGCCGGGACAGGGGTTCTTAATGGCTACACCTTC. Translating it yields CSAAGTGVLNGYTF.

This sequence joins TRBV19 and TRBJ2-1, with 10 bases identical to TRBD2. The CDR3 runs to 15 residues. Trimming at V came to 5 bases and at J to 4 bases, leaving 5 bases not matched to a gene. Germline CDR1 is LNHDA and CDR2 is SQIVND (reference sequence). CDR3 sequence reads: CASSFERGGYNEQFF. CDR3 bases: TGTGCCAGTAGTTTTGAGCGGGGGGGATACAATGAGCAGTTCTTC. The variable domain in full, completed from reference TRBV19 and TRBJ2-1, reads DGGITQSPKYLFRKEGQNVTLSCEQNLNHDAMYWYRQDPGQGLRLIYYSQIVNDFQKGDIAEGYSVSREKKESFPLTVTSAQKNPTAFYLCASSFERGGYNEQFFGPGTRLTVL.

The chain is built from TRBV27 and TRBJ2-7, with D tentatively TRBD1 (7 bases). Trimming left V 0 bases short and J 2 bases short, with 11 bases between. CDR3 length: 15 amino acids. CDR1 MNHEY and CDR2 SMNVEV come from the germline V gene (reference sequence). The DNA of the CDR3 is TGTGCCAGCAGTTTATCTGCGGGACAGACCTACGAGCAGTACTTC. Encoded protein: CASSLSAGQTYEQYF.

The chain joins TRBV9 to TRBJ1-1; no clear D. The V gene lost 4 bases and the J gene lost 2 bases, with 9 bases spanning the gap. Looked up from germline, CDR1 is SGDLS and CDR2 is YYNGEE. CDR3 size: 13 residues. DNA for the CDR3: TGTGCCAGCAGCCTACCCCCAAACACTGAAGCTTTCTTT. Amino acid sequence: CASSLPPNTEAFF.

The CDR3 protein is CASSEEMRAGYGYTF. In DNA, the CDR3 is TGTGCCAGCAGTGAAGAGATGAGGGCTGGCTATGGCTACACCTTC. The chain uses TRBV6-1 and TRBJ1-2; unclear D gene. The length of the CDR3 is 15 residues. V was trimmed by 1 base and J by 4 bases, leaving 13 bases between them. Germline assignment: CDR1 MNHNS and CDR2 SASEGT.

This chain links TRBV7-2 with TRBJ1-1; perhaps TRBD1 as D (5 bases). V gave up 1 base and J gave up 1 base, with 10 bases separating them. Germline CDR1 is SGHTA and CDR2 is FQGNSA. This CDR3 has 15 amino acids. The CDR3 spells CASSLVSGGNTEAFF. The CDR3 DNA reads as TGTGCCAGCAGCTTAGTATCGGGGGGGAACACTGAAGCTTTCTTT.

The chain carries TRBV3-1 (or the pseudogene TRBV3-2) and TRBJ2-5, with 12 bases identical to TRBD2. In germline, CDR1 is LGHDT, CDR2 YNNKEL (reference sequence). CDR3 length: 14 amino acids. The V and J ends lost 4 bases and 7 bases, in that order; junction bases with no gene match: 4. The CDR3 DNA follows: TGTGCCAGCAGCCCGACGGGACTAGCGGGGACCCAGTACTTC. The encoded protein is CASSPTGLAGTQYF.

The V call is TRBV3-1 (or the pseudogene TRBV3-2), the J call TRBJ2-1; 9 nucleotides align to TRBD2. With 2 bases clipped from V and 9 bases from J, the junction kept 5 bases outside the gene matches. From germline, CDR1 is LGHDT and CDR2 YNNKEL (reference sequence). This CDR3 is 14 amino acids long. The CDR3: CASSQIPSGAEQFF. The CDR3 DNA follows: TGTGCCAGCAGCCAAATCCCTAGCGGGGCTGAGCAGTTCTTC.

This chain uses TRBV25-1 with TRBJ1-2, with TRBD1 as a possible D gene (6 bases). This CDR3 is built from 14 residues. Germline values: CDR1 MGHDK, CDR2 SYGVNS. V gave up 3 bases and J gave up 5 bases, with 13 bases separating them. This CDR3 reads CASSEAGQPYGYTF. DNA for the CDR3: TGTGCCAGCAGTGAGGCAGGACAGCCATATGGCTACACCTTC.

The V gene is TRBV2, the J gene TRBJ1-4, with D possibly TRBD1 on 6 matching bases. The ends were cut back, 1 base at V and 4 bases at J, with 7 bases in the middle. The CDR3 spans 14 residues. From germline, CDR1 is SNHLY and CDR2 FYNNEI. The CDR3 here is CASSEGTVNEKLFF. CDR3 nucleotides: TGTGCCAGCAGTGAAGGGACAGTTAATGAAAAACTGTTTTTT.

The rearrangement links TRBV27 to TRBJ2-7, with D possibly being TRBD1 (6 bases). Per the germline V gene, CDR1 is MNHEY and CDR2 is SMNVEV (reference sequence). V was shortened by 6 bases and J by 5 bases, with 11 bases between the two germline ends. The CDR3 runs to 12 residues. The CDR3 nucleotides are TGTGCCAGCAGCAAAACAGGGCACGAGCAGTACTTC. Its translation: CASSKTGHEQYF.

The chain joins TRBV6-1 to TRBJ1-6; 8 bases are a match to TRBD1. The CDR3 is 16 residues long. CDR1 and CDR2 (germline): MNHNS, SASEGT. V lost 1 base and J lost 7; bases outside the gene matches: 6. The DNA for the CDR3 is TGTGCCAGCAGTGAAGGGACAGGGTTTGGAAATTCACCCCTCCACTTT. Its translation: CASSEGTGFGNSPLHF.

This clone was observed once. The CDR3 coding sequence is TGTGCCAGCAGCTCCCGAACAGGGGGCTTCATGAACACTGAAGCTTTCTTT. Translation gives CASSSRTGGFMNTEAFF. The rearrangement links TRBV7-2 to TRBJ1-1; TRBD1 agrees at 9 bases. Germline V lookup: CDR1 SGHTA, CDR2 FQGNSA. The junction had 9 bases not matched to a gene; V was cut back by 4 bases and J by 0 bases. The CDR3 consists of 17 residues.

The chain uses TRBV23-1 and TRBJ2-7; possible D gene TRBD2, 6 bases. TRBV23-1 is an ORF; its function is uncertain. This CDR3 is 16 amino acids long. Trimming took 6 bases from V and 0 from J, leaving 18 bases between them. CDR3 protein: CASSPTVRGYSYEQYF. The CDR3 DNA reads as TGCGCCAGCAGCCCGACGGTGCGGGGATACTCCTACGAGCAGTACTTC.

This clone was detected once. V usage is TRBV7-9 and J usage is TRBJ1-4; 7 nucleotides align to TRBD1. The CDR3 covers 15 residues. Germline values: CDR1 SEHNR, CDR2 FQNEAQ (reference sequence). V shed 5 bases, J shed 4 bases, and the junction held 7 bases outside the gene matches. The chain's CDR3 is CASSQTGQSNEKLFF. The CDR3 DNA sequence: TGTGCCAGCAGCCAGACGGGACAGAGTAATGAAAAACTGTTTTTT.

The gene calls are TRBV5-4 and TRBJ2-6; 7 bases match TRBD1. Germline CDR1 and CDR2: SGHNT and YYREEE (reference sequence). This CDR3 contains 15 residues. Unmatched junction bases numbered 2, after V lost 3 bases and J lost 2 bases. CDR3 sequence: CASSSDRAGANVLTF. The CDR3 DNA is TGTGCCAGCAGCTCAGACAGGGCTGGGGCCAACGTCCTGACTTTC.

V gene TRBV7-9 combines with J gene TRBJ1-6; TRBD1 matches at 11 bases. Germline V CDR1 and CDR2: SEHNR, FQNEAQ (reference sequence). J gave up 9 bases and V 1 base, and 2 bases lay outside the gene matches. There are 15 residues in the CDR3. The CDR3 coding sequence is TGTGCCAGCAGCTTAGACGGGACAGGGGGTTCACCCCTCCACTTT. It specifies CASSLDGTGGSPLHF.